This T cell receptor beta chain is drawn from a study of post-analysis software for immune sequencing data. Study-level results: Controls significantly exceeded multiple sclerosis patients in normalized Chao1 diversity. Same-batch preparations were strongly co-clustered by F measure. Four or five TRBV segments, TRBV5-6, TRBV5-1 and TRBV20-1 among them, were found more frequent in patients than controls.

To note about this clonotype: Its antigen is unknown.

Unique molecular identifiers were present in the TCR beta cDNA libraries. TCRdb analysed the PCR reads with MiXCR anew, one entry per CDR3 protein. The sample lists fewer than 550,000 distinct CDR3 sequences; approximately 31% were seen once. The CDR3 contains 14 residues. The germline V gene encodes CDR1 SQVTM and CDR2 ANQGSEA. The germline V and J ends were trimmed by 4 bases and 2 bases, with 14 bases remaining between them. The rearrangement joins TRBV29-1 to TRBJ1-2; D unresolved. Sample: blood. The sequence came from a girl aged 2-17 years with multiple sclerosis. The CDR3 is CSVVFRRENYGYTF. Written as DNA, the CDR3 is TGCAGCGTTGTTTTCCGTAGGGAGAACTATGGCTACACCTTC.